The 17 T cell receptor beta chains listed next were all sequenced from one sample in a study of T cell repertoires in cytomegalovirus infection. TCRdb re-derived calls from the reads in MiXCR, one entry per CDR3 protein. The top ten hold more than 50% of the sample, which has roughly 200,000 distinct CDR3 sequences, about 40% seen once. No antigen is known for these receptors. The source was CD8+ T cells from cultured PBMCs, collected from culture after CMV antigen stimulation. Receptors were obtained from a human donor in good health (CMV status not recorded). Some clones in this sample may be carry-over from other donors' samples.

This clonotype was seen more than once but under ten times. CDR3 sequence (DNA): TGTGCCAGCAGCACCGTAGGCCAGGGCGATGGCTACACCTTC. Its protein product is CASSTVGQGDGYTF. The J gene is TRBJ1-2, the V gene TRBV7-3, with D tentatively TRBD1 (5 bases). The CDR3 is 14 residues long. V was trimmed by 5 bases and J by 6 bases, leaving 16 bases between them. In germline, CDR1 is SGHTA, CDR2 FQGTGA.

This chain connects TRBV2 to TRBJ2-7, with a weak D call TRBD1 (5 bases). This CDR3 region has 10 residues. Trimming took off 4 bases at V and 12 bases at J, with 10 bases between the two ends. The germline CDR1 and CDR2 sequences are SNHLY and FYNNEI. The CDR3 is CASSGLQGYF. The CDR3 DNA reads TGTGCCAGCAGTGGCCTTCAGGGGTACTTC.

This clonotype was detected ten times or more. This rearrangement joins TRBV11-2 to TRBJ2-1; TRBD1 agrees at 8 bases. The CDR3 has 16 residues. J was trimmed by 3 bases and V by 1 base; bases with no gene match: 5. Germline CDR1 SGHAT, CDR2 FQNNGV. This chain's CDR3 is CASSLARTGIYNEQFF. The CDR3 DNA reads TGTGCCAGCAGCTTAGCGCGGACAGGGATCTACAATGAGCAGTTCTTC.

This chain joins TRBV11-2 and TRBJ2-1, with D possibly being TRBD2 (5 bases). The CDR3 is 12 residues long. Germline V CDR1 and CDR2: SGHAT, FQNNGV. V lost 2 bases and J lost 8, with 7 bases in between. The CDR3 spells CASSLTRDEQFF. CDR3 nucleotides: TGTGCCAGCAGCTTAACTAGGGATGAGCAGTTCTTC. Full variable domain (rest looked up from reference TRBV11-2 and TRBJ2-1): EAGVAQSPRYKIIEKRQSVAFWCNPISGHATLYWYQQILGQGPKLLIQFQNNGVVDDSQLPKDRFSAERLKGVDSTLKIQPAKLEDSAVYLCASSLTRDEQFFGPGTRLTVL.

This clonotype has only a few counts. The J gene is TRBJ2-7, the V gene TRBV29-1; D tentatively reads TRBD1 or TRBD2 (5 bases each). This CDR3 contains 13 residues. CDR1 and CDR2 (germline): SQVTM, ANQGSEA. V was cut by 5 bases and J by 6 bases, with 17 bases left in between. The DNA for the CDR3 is TGCAGCGTTCTCTCGGGGCCCACGGGCGAGCAGTACTTC. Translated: CSVLSGPTGEQYF.

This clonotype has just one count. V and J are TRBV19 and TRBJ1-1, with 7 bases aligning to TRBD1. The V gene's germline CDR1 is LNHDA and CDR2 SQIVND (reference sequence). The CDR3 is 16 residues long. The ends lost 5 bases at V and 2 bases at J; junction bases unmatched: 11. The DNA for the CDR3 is TGTGCCAGTAGTCCTGGGACGGGACAGATTAACACTGAAGCTTTCTTT. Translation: CASSPGTGQINTEAFF.

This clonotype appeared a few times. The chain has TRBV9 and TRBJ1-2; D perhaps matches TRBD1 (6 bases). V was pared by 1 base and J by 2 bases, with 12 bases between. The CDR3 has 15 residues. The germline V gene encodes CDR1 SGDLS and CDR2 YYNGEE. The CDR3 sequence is CASSVSTGTNYGYTF. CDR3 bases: TGTGCCAGCAGCGTATCCACCGGGACAAACTATGGCTACACCTTC.

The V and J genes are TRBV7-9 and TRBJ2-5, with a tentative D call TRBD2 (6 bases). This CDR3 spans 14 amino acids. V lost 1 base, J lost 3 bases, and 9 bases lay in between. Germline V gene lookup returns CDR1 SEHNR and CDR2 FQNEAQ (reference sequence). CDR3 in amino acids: CASSLGAGKETQYF. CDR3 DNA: TGTGCCAGCAGCTTAGGAGCGGGTAAAGAGACCCAGTACTTC. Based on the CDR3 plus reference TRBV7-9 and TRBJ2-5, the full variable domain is DTGVSQNPRHKITKRGQNVTFRCDPISEHNRLYWYRQTLGQGPEFLTYFQNEAQLEKSRLLSDRFSAERPKGSFSTLEIQRTEQGDSAMYLCASSLGAGKETQYFGPGTRLLVL.

In DNA, the CDR3 is TGTGCCAGCAGCCAAGAGAACGAGGGGGCTGAGGACACTGAAGCTTTCTTT. The encoded protein is CASSQENEGAEDTEAFF. The chain uses TRBV4-2 and TRBJ1-1; 7 nucleotides agree with TRBD1. This CDR3 contains 17 residues. In germline, CDR1 is LGHNA, CDR2 YNFKEQ. V trimming: 0 bases; J trimming: 3 bases; junction bases outside the gene matches: 10.

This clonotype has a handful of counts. The DNA of the CDR3 is TGTGCCAGCAGCCCAAGACTAGCGGGAGATGGAGAGACCCAGTACTTC. It encodes CASSPRLAGDGETQYF. The chain is built from TRBV7-8 and TRBJ2-5; 12 nucleotides line up with TRBD2. CDR3 length equals 16 residues. The J segment lost 4 bases and the V segment lost 5 bases, leaving 8 bases of the junction unmatched. Germline CDR1 and CDR2: SGHVS and FQNEAQ.

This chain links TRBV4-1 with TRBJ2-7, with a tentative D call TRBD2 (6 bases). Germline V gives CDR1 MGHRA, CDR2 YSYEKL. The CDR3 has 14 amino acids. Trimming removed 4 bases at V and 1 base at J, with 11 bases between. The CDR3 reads CASSPDGGSYEQYF. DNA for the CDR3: TGCGCCAGCAGCCCGGATGGGGGGTCCTACGAGCAGTACTTC.

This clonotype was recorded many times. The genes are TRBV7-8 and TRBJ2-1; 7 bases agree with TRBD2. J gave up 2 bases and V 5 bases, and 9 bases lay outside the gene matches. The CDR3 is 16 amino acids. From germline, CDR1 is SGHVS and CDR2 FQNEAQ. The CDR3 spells CASSLGLVGAYNEQFF. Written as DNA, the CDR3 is TGTGCCAGCAGCCTCGGACTAGTGGGGGCCTACAATGAGCAGTTCTTC.

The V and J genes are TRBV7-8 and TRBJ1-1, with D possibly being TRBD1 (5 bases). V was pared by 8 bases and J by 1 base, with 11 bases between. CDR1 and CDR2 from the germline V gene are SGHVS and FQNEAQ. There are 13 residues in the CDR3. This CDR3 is CASAARGNTEAFF. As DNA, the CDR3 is TGTGCCAGCGCGGCGAGGGGGAACACTGAAGCTTTCTTT.

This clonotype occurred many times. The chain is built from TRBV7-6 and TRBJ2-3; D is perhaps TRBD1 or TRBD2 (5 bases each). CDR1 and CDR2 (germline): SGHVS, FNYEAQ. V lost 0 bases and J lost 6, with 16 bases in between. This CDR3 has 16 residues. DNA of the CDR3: TGTGCCAGCAGCTTAGCGGGACCTATATCCGGGGATACGCAGTATTTT. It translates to CASSLAGPISGDTQYF.

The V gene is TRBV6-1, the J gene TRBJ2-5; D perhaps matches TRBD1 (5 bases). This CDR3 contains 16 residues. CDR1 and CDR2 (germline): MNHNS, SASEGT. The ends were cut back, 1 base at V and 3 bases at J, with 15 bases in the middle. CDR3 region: CASSEVGEGTEETQYF. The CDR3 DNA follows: TGTGCCAGCAGTGAAGTAGGGGAAGGTACGGAAGAGACCCAGTACTTC.

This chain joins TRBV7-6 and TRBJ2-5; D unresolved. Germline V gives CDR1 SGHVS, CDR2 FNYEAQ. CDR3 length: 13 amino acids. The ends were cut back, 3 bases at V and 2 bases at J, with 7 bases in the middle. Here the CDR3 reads CASSLMEQETQYF. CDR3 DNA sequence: TGTGCCAGCAGCTTGATGGAACAAGAGACCCAGTACTTC.

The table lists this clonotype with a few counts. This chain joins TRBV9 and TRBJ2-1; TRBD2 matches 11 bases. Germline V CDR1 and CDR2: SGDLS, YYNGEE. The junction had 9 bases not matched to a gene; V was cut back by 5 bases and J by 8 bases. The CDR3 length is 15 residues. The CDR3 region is CASRSGTSGVHEQFF. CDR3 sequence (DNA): TGTGCCAGCAGGTCCGGGACTAGCGGAGTCCATGAGCAGTTCTTC.